Presented here are 27 T cell receptor beta chains from one specimen sequenced in a study of response to subunit inactivated influenza vaccine. TCRdb ran MiXCR on the RT-PCR reads and lists one entry per CDR3 protein. This table holds a few hundred thousand distinct CDR3 sequences, over 9% found once. The data also belong to a second study, concerning T cells expressing NK-cell markers. This second study says: Libraries used 5'RACE template switching adding universal primer site and UMIs.

Material: PBMCs from blood, obtained on the day of vaccination. The origin of the receptors is a man in his fifties or sixties who received an inactivated influenza vaccine.

The V and J genes are TRBV18 and TRBJ2-3, with 9 bases lining up with TRBD2. There are 17 residues in the CDR3. The trim removed 6 bases at V and 2 bases at J, leaving 12 bases unmatched. CDR1 and CDR2 (germline): KGHSH, LQKENI. The chain's CDR3 is CASSPVGLASSTDTQYF. CDR3 DNA: TGTGCCAGCTCCCCTGTCGGACTAGCGTCGTCCACAGATACGCAGTATTTT.

This clonotype was picked up a small number of times. The chain uses TRBV12-3 or TRBV12-4 and TRBJ1-1; 7 nucleotides agree with TRBD1. V trimming: 3 bases; J trimming: 5 bases; junction bases outside the gene matches: 15. There are 17 residues in the CDR3. Here the CDR3 DNA reads TGTGCCAGCAGTTTTAGAGGGGCAGGGGGGGCGGTAACTGAAGCTTTCTTT. It encodes CASSFRGAGGAVTEAFF.

The V gene is TRBV20-1, the J gene TRBJ2-1, with D tentatively TRBD1 (6 bases). V lost 2 bases and J lost 3, with 14 bases in between. Germline values: CDR1 DFQATT, CDR2 SNEGSKA (reference sequence). The CDR3 has 15 residues. This chain's CDR3 is CSARKLGGYYNEQFF. The DNA for the CDR3 is TGCAGTGCTAGAAAGTTAGGGGGATACTACAATGAGCAGTTCTTC.

This clonotype was detected a few times. The chain couples TRBV6-1 to TRBJ2-1; TRBD1 agrees at 12 bases. Germline V CDR1 and CDR2: MNHNS, SASEGT. Germline trimming cut 8 bases from V and 8 bases from J; bases unmatched to any gene: 7. The CDR3 has 14 amino acids. CDR3 DNA sequence: TGTGCCAGCCGGGGACAGGGGGCATCCCATGAGCAGTTCTTC. It codes for CASRGQGASHEQFF.

The J gene is TRBJ2-5, the V gene TRBV6-1, with D perhaps TRBD1 or TRBD2 (7 bases each). The germline CDR1 and CDR2 sequences are MNHNS and SASEGT. Trimming removed 5 bases from V and 4 bases from J, with 20 bases in between. The CDR3 is 16 amino acids. Here the CDR3 DNA reads TGTGCCAGCAGTAAAAGACAGGGAGGGATGGGAGAGACCCAGTACTTC. It is translated as CASSKRQGGMGETQYF.

This clonotype was counted a few times. The V and J genes are TRBV20-1 and TRBJ2-7, with D uncertain. From germline, CDR1 is DFQATT and CDR2 SNEGSKA (reference sequence). The CDR3 is made up of 14 amino acids. V shed 2 bases and J shed 0 bases, with 11 bases lying between them. The CDR3 coding sequence is TGCAGTGCTAGAAAAAACGGGCTCTCCTACGAGCAGTACTTC. It codes for CSARKNGLSYEQYF.

This chain joins TRBV7-9 and TRBJ2-3, with 8 positions matching TRBD2. CDR1 SEHNR and CDR2 FQNEAQ come from the germline V gene (reference sequence). The J segment lost 5 bases and the V segment lost 5 bases, leaving 12 bases of the junction unmatched. The CDR3 is made up of 16 amino acids. The DNA for the CDR3 is TGTGCCAGCAGCCCTCTCGGGGGGGGGCAACAAGATACGCAGTATTTT. It encodes CASSPLGGGQQDTQYF.

This clonotype was counted many times. The rearrangement links TRBV5-1 to TRBJ2-3; D not resolved. CDR1 and CDR2 from the germline V gene are SGHRS and YFSETQ. The CDR3 consists of 16 residues. V was trimmed by 0 bases and J by 5 bases, leaving 16 bases between them. The CDR3 loop is CASSLGRAADLDTQYF. CDR3 DNA sequence: TGCGCCAGCAGCTTGGGACGCGCTGCAGATTTAGATACGCAGTATTTT.

This chain uses TRBV4-2 with TRBJ2-3; 11 nucleotides line up with TRBD2. The CDR3 sequence is 16 residues long. CDR1 and CDR2 from the germline V gene are LGHNA and YNFKEQ. V was pared by 2 bases and J by 3 bases, with 4 bases of the junction left unmatched. CDR3 region: CASSQQGTSGTDTQYF. The CDR3 nucleotides are TGTGCCAGCAGCCAACAAGGGACTAGCGGTACAGATACGCAGTATTTT.

In its sample, this clonotype was seen a few times. J is TRBJ2-5 and V is TRBV6-2 or TRBV6-3; TRBD2 might be the D (5 bases). Germline V gene data show CDR1 as MNHEY and CDR2 as SVGEGT. V was clipped by 4 bases and J by 1 base, with 10 bases between them. This CDR3 comprises 14 residues. The CDR3 nucleotides read TGTGCCAGCAGTTCCCGGAGGTTCCAAGAGACCCAGTACTTC. This codes for CASSSRRFQETQYF.

This chain joins TRBV12-3 or TRBV12-4 and TRBJ2-3; D remains unclear. Trimming shortened V by 1 base and J by 4 bases, and 9 bases separated the two germline ends. The CDR3 length is 14 residues. The CDR3: CASSLGQPPDTQYF. The DNA of the CDR3 is TGTGCCAGCAGTTTAGGGCAGCCCCCAGATACGCAGTATTTT.

Many counts were recorded for this clonotype. This chain links TRBV28 with TRBJ2-1; 9 nucleotides match TRBD1. Trimming took 5 bases from V and 4 from J; bases not matched to a gene: 9. The length of the CDR3 is 16 residues. From germline, CDR1 is MDHEN and CDR2 SYDVKM. The CDR3 DNA sequence: TGTGCCAGCAGTCAAACAGGGGGCGCTTCTTACAATGAGCAGTTCTTC. Amino acids: CASSQTGGASYNEQFF.

This clonotype turned up a few times. This chain links TRBV4-3 with TRBJ2-7; 7 bases align to TRBD2. J gave up 6 bases and V 0 bases, and 8 bases lay outside the gene matches. Germline V gene lookup returns CDR1 LGHNA and CDR2 YSLEER. The CDR3 is 15 amino acids. This CDR3 is CASSQDFRGGSEQYF. CDR3 coding DNA: TGCGCCAGCAGCCAAGATTTCCGGGGAGGGTCCGAGCAGTACTTC.

The chain employs TRBV7-8 and TRBJ1-1, with D perhaps TRBD1 (6 bases). Trimming removed 1 base at V and 1 base at J, with 10 bases between. The CDR3 is 15 amino acids. Germline V gives CDR1 SGHVS, CDR2 FQNEAQ. CDR3 DNA sequence: TGTGCCAGCAGCTTAGAGGCCAGGGGGAACACTGAAGCTTTCTTT. Translation gives CASSLEARGNTEAFF.

This rearrangement joins TRBV20-1 to TRBJ2-1; TRBD2 matches at 7 bases. Germline V gene sequence: CDR1 DFQATT, CDR2 SNEGSKA (reference sequence). The V segment lost 1 base and the J segment 7 bases; nucleotides outside the gene matches: 10. The CDR3 spans 15 residues. CDR3 coding DNA: TGCAGTGCTAGAGCCGGGGGGTCGCTCGGTAATGAGCAGTTCTTC. Protein sequence: CSARAGGSLGNEQFF.

This clonotype has a handful of counts. The chain is built from TRBV24-1 and TRBJ2-5; 7 bases map to TRBD2. Germline V gene data show CDR1 as KGHDR and CDR2 as SFDVKD. J lost 7 bases, V lost 0 bases, and 7 bases had no gene match. This CDR3 has 15 residues. The CDR3 region is CATSDLQRDQATQYF. The DNA for the CDR3 is TGTGCCACCAGTGATTTGCAGCGGGACCAGGCGACCCAGTACTTC.

This clonotype was detected a few times. V is TRBV20-1 and J is TRBJ2-5, with 8 bases lining up with TRBD1. Looked up from germline, CDR1 is DFQATT and CDR2 is SNEGSKA (reference sequence). The CDR3 consists of 14 residues. Trimming at V came to 5 bases and at J to 7 bases, leaving 12 bases not matched to a gene. The CDR3 is CSADPLGTGLTQYF. DNA for the CDR3: TGCAGTGCTGACCCCCTAGGGACAGGATTGACCCAGTACTTC.

This chain joins TRBV11-2 and TRBJ2-3, with 12 bases matching TRBD2. Germline trimming cut 6 bases from V and 4 bases from J; bases unmatched to any gene: 5. The CDR3 is 15 amino acids. CDR1 SGHAT and CDR2 FQNNGV come from the germline V gene. The CDR3 DNA is TGTGCCAGCAGTCGACTAGCGGGGGAATCAGATACGCAGTATTTT. Translated, it gives CASSRLAGESDTQYF.

This clonotype has just one count. The junction does not match germline at one end; this may be a read error. V is TRBV7-3 and J is TRBJ2-3, with a weak D call TRBD1 (6 bases). The germline gives CDR1 SGHTA, CDR2 FQGTGA. This CDR3 contains 15 residues. The CDR3 loop reads CVSSSLGALTDTQYF. Here the CDR3 DNA reads TGTGTCAGCAGCTCCCTGGGGGCCCTCACAGATACGCAGTATTTT.

This clonotype has ten or more counts. V usage is TRBV5-1 and J usage is TRBJ2-3; D unclear. The CDR3 contains 15 residues. Trimming removed 7 bases from V and 2 bases from J, with 17 bases in between. Germline CDR1 is SGHRS and CDR2 is YFSETQ. The CDR3 DNA follows: TGCGCCAGCGGTAAGGAGCGAGTCAACACAGATACGCAGTATTTT. As protein: CASGKERVNTDTQYF.

This clonotype was detected only a few times. The V gene is TRBV7-2, the J gene TRBJ2-2, with 7 bases matching TRBD1. Germline lookup yields CDR1 SGHTA and CDR2 FQGNSA. V shed 6 bases and J 0 bases; nucleotides not matched to a gene: 7. This CDR3 has 16 amino acids. CDR3 region: CASRKTGTANTGELFF. The CDR3 coding sequence is TGTGCCAGCAGAAAAACCGGGACAGCGAACACCGGGGAGCTGTTTTTT.

Points on this clonotype: The junction shows a germline mismatch at one end, possibly a read error. This sequence joins TRBV6-9 and TRBJ1-1; possibly TRBD1 for D (5 bases). CDR1 and CDR2 from the germline V gene are MNHGY and SVAAGI. The CDR3 runs to 18 residues. The CDR3 here is CASSYSGLAAYGNAEAFF. CDR3 coding DNA: TGTGCCAGCAGTTACTCAGGGCTAGCCGCCTATGGGAACGCTGAAGCTTTCTTT.

The table lists this clonotype with a few counts. The chain joins TRBV2 to TRBJ1-5; unclear D gene. The CDR3 runs 13 residues. The ends were cut back, 7 bases at V and 0 bases at J, with 7 bases in the middle. Germline CDR1 reads SNHLY; CDR2 reads FYNNEI. The CDR3 DNA sequence: TGTGCCAGCAAAAGGGATAGCAATCAGCCCCAGCATTTT. It specifies CASKRDSNQPQHF.

J is TRBJ1-5 and V is TRBV7-2; 7 nucleotides agree with TRBD1. After removal of 2 bases from V and 5 bases from J, the junction contained 6 bases not matched to a gene. CDR3 length: 15 residues. Per the germline V gene, CDR1 is SGHTA and CDR2 is FQGNSA. The CDR3 loop is CASSLQGQFHQPQHF. In DNA, the CDR3 is TGTGCCAGCAGCTTACAGGGACAGTTTCATCAGCCCCAGCATTTT.

The chain is built from TRBV6-5 and TRBJ2-7; D is perhaps TRBD1 or TRBD2 (6 bases each). The CDR3 totals 16 residues. The V end lost 0 bases, the J end lost 2 bases, and 14 bases lay between the germline ends. Germline V gene data show CDR1 as MNHEY and CDR2 as SVGAGI. The CDR3 spells CASSYSGGGSPYEQYF. CDR3 nucleotides: TGTGCCAGCAGTTACTCAGGAGGGGGATCTCCCTACGAGCAGTACTTC.

This chain uses TRBV19 with TRBJ1-2; no firm D call. The V end was cut by 3 bases, the J end by 6 bases, with 8 bases between. This CDR3 has 12 amino acids. Germline loops: CDR1 LNHDA, CDR2 SQIVND (reference sequence). CDR3 residues: CASSMTGNGYTF. As DNA, the CDR3 is TGTGCCAGTAGTATGACGGGGAATGGCTACACCTTC.

This clonotype was recorded many times. The chain couples TRBV11-3 to TRBJ2-2; D unresolved. The CDR3 totals 13 residues. Germline V gene data show CDR1 as SGHNT and CDR2 as YENEEA. Trimming took 0 bases from V and 3 from J, leaving 2 bases between them. CDR3 amino acids: CASSLDYTGELFF. The CDR3 coding sequence is TGTGCCAGCAGCTTAGATTACACCGGGGAGCTGTTTTTT.